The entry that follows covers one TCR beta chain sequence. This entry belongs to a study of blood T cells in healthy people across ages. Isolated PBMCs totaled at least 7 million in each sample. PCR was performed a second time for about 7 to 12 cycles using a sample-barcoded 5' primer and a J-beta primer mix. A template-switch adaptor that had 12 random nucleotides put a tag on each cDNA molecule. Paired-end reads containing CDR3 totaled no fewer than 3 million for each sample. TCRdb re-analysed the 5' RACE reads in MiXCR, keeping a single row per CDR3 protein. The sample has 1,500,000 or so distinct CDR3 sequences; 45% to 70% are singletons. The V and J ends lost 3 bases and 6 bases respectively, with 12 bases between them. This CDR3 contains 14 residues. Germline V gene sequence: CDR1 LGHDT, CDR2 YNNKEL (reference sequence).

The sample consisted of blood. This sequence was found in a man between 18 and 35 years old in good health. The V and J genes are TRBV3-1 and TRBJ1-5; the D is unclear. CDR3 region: CASSHERTRQPQHF. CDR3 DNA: TGTGCCAGCAGCCACGAACGAACACGTCAGCCCCAGCATTTT.